The present entry profiles one T cell receptor beta chain with its context. Assay used: immunoSEQ multiplex PCR; TCRdb lists only in-frame clones, some missing. The sample has hundreds of thousands of clones, around 90% seen once; the top ten hold roughly 6%. The data originate from a study of blood T cell repertoires in COVID-19. Study-wide background: The analysed material was cDNA or gDNA that came from T cells, B-cell-depleted T cells, or PBMCs.

CDR1 is SNHLY, CDR2 FYNNEI, per germline. V was pared by 5 bases and J by 2 bases, with 21 bases between. This CDR3 is 17 amino acids long. This clonotype was obtained from a man aged 60-69 years who had recovered from COVID-19. The chain recombines TRBV2 with TRBJ2-5; possibly TRBD2 for D (5 bases). The sequenced material came from peripheral blood. CDR3 region: CASSITGVAADQETQYF. The CDR3 bases are TGTGCCAGCAGTATAACCGGGGTCGCGGCCGATCAAGAGACCCAGTACTTC.